Below, one T cell receptor (beta chain) is given with its context. Antigen unknown. CDR1 and CDR2 (germline): SGHRS, YFSETQ. Trimming at V came to 4 bases and at J to 4 bases, leaving 9 bases not matched to a gene. The CDR3 runs to 17 residues. Both 60 Vbeta primers and 13 Jbeta primers went into the PCR. The assay was immunoSEQ multiplex PCR, and TCRdb's table has in-frame clones only and misses some. The table shows approximately 150,000 clones, with 72% occurring only once. These data come from a study of cytomegalovirus exposure and HLA in healthy donors. General study results and limits: Specificity for CMV antigens was confirmed in vitro for three of the CMV-associated chains.

Healthy bone marrow donors formed the donor group. The chain employs TRBV5-1 and TRBJ2-5; 14 nucleotides agree with TRBD2. Sequencing was carried out using PBMCs. This clonotype was obtained from a middle-aged man in good health and CMV-seronegative. In nucleotides, the CDR3 is TGCGCCAGCAGCGAGGGACTAGCGGGGGTTCGCAGAGAGACCCAGTACTTC. Translating it yields CASSEGLAGVRRETQYF.